This T cell receptor (beta chain) was observed in a study of molecular identifiers for immune sequencing clone quantification. General study findings and limits: Detecting spiked Jurkat TCR RNA from one cell among 1 million or so naive cells was reportedly possible.

V lost 0 bases, J lost 6 bases, and 16 bases lay in between. Per the germline V gene, CDR1 is SGHAT and CDR2 is FQNNGV. The CDR3 extends over 16 amino acids. This clonotype came up a few times. The antigen is undetermined. Previously described methods and listed TCR primers were used for bulk TCR libraries. TCRdb recomputed calls from the PCR reads with MiXCR, one row per CDR3 protein. Among approximately 500,000 distinct CDR3 sequences, around 23% were seen once, and the ten largest hold around 0.76%. The genes are TRBV11-2 and TRBJ2-3; D might be TRBD2 (7 bases). The receptor was derived from a human donor in good health. Some libraries in this study had Jurkat cell RNA spiked in. The material sequenced was naive CD8+ T cells from blood, with Jurkat cell RNA spiked in. Documented subset: FACS-sorted CD8+CD4-CCR7+CD45RA+ naive T cells. CDR3 nucleotide sequence: TGTGCCAGCAGCTTAGATGGGGGGGCCCCGTGGGATACGCAGTATTTT. Protein: CASSLDGGAPWDTQYF.